The 9 T cell receptor beta chains below were found in one sample sequenced in a study of T cell clusters in autoimmune cytopenias. Each sample's input was around 270 ng genomic DNA, 35,000 to 40,000 genome equivalents. Multiplex touch-down PCR amplified TRB using TRB-A and TRB-B pools in one tube. Reanalyzing the multiplex PCR reads, TCRdb keeps one entry per CDR3 protein, without DNA. The sample features about 3,300 distinct CDR3 sequences, with around 5% in its top ten. The sequenced sample consisted of peripheral blood. The receptors shown here come from a human donor with an autoimmune cytopenia or autoimmune hepatitis (not recorded which).

This chain connects TRBV6-2 or TRBV6-3 to TRBJ2-2. The germline gives CDR1 MNHEY, CDR2 SVGEGT. The CDR3 is 15 residues long. The CDR3: CASSPSGGSIGELFF.

This clonotype shows up as medium-sized by frequency. V gene TRBV13 combines with J gene TRBJ2-1. There are 12 residues in the CDR3. Germline V gene sequence: CDR1 PRHDT, CDR2 FYEKMQ (reference sequence). The CDR3 reads CASSLIKGEQFF.

By frequency, this clonotype is medium-sized (0.01 to 0.1%). The V gene is TRBV27, the J gene TRBJ2-7; TCRdb designates TRBD1, a call that cannot be tested without DNA. Germline lookup yields CDR1 MNHEY and CDR2 SMNVEV (reference sequence). This CDR3 is built from 15 residues. This chain's CDR3 is CASVPLTGGPYEQYF.

Its frequency marks this clonotype as medium-sized. V gene TRBV6-5 combines with J gene TRBJ2-1. The length of the CDR3 is 13 residues. CDR1 is MNHEY, CDR2 SVGAGI, per germline. The CDR3 loop reads CASSYDSYNEQFF.

CDR3 sequence reads: CASSRNRLTDEAFF. This chain connects TRBV18 to TRBJ1-1. The CDR3 loop spans 14 amino acids. Germline CDR1 KGHSH, CDR2 LQKENI.

The rearrangement links TRBV6-1 to TRBJ1-1. Germline V lookup: CDR1 MNHNS, CDR2 SASEGT. The CDR3 length is 14 residues. The CDR3 protein is CASSDPALSPEAFF.

Considering frequency, this clonotype is medium-sized. This chain connects TRBV30 to TRBJ2-1; TCRdb's assignment of TRBD2 cannot be checked, as there is no DNA. In germline, CDR1 is GTSNPN, CDR2 SVGIG (reference sequence). The CDR3 runs to 15 residues. The CDR3 here is CAWSVGSGGSNEQFF.

Considering frequency, this clonotype is medium-sized. The rearrangement links TRBV13 to TRBJ2-2; TCRdb reports TRBD2, a call that lacks DNA to check it against. The CDR3 extends over 16 amino acids. Looked up from germline, CDR1 is PRHDT and CDR2 is FYEKMQ (reference sequence). The CDR3 spells CASSRRRSGGTGELFF.

The gene calls are TRBV12-3 or TRBV12-4 and TRBJ2-7; TCRdb's D call of TRBD1 is untestable without DNA. CDR3 length equals 19 residues. CDR3 protein: CASSLSRPRMGERSYEQYF.